This TCR beta chain was observed in a study of blood T cell repertoires in COVID-19. Study-level background: Samples taken during acute and convalescent COVID-19 were collected in the United States, Italy and Spain. Sample material is recorded as cDNA or gDNA derived from T cells, B-cell-depleted T cells, or PBMCs.

In the original workflow: From reference gene primer amplification, estimates of nucleated cell counts were derived. Only in-frame clones appear in the TCRdb table, and some are missing; sequencing was by immunoSEQ multiplex PCR. Clone size and the V and J calls come from that table; the DNA yielded D and trimming. Of approximately 80,000 clones in the sample, around 88% were seen once. Germline CDR1 is SGHTA and CDR2 is FQGNSA. The CDR3 contains 15 residues. The V end lost 1 base, the J end lost 2 bases, and 11 bases lay between the germline ends. The rearrangement links TRBV7-2 to TRBJ1-1; no definite D call. The source material was peripheral blood. The clonotype originates from a man between 50 and 59 years old with active COVID-19. The CDR3, as DNA: TGTGCCAGCAGCTTAGAGATCGCAGGTAACACTGAAGCTTTCTTT. Protein: CASSLEIAGNTEAFF.